These 13 T cell receptor beta chains were all obtained from the same sample, sequenced in a study of T cells in Graves' hyperthyroidism and ophthalmopathy. RNA transcripts gave rise to amplified TCR beta CDR3 regions. Primed by the HTBI set, a first-round RT-PCR was run on the TCR CDR3. TCRdb passed the multiplex PCR reads through MiXCR, listing each CDR3 protein once. The repertoire holds 350,000 or so distinct CDR3 sequences, with 21% as singletons. The specimen was blood. These TCRs come from a woman aged 50 to 65 with Graves' hyperthyroidism.

The table lists this clonotype with many counts. The V and J genes are TRBV10-3 and TRBJ1-1, with D uncertain. Germline V lookup: CDR1 ENHRY, CDR2 SYGVKD. CDR3 length: 14 amino acids. V lost 11 bases and J 2 bases, leaving 18 bases between the germline ends. The CDR3 reads CAATPILGNTEAFF. The DNA for the CDR3 is TGTGCCGCCACCCCGATCTTGGGAAACACTGAAGCTTTCTTT.

This clonotype was observed many times. The chain carries TRBV27 and TRBJ1-5, with a possible D match to TRBD1 (5 bases). Germline values: CDR1 MNHEY, CDR2 SMNVEV (reference sequence). The V and J ends lost 6 bases and 4 bases respectively, with 16 bases between them. The CDR3 has 15 residues. CDR3 sequence: CASSPGLYGNQPQHF. The CDR3 nucleotides are TGTGCCAGCAGCCCAGGGTTGTACGGGAATCAGCCCCAGCATTTT.

Concerning this clonotype itself: Given a much more abundant clone one base away, this may be a read error. J is TRBJ2-1 and V is TRBV30, with TRBD2 matching over 9 bases. The CDR3 consists of 15 residues. Germline CDR1 GTSNPN, CDR2 SVGIG (reference sequence). The CDR3 sequence is CAWSSSGSSYNERFF. The CDR3 nucleotides are TGTGCCTGGAGCAGTAGCGGGAGCTCCTACAATGAGCGGTTCTTC.

This chain uses TRBV7-2 with TRBJ1-5; no firm D call. V shed 1 base and J shed 6 bases, with 16 bases lying between them. There are 16 residues in the CDR3. Germline loops: CDR1 SGHTA, CDR2 FQGNSA. The CDR3 protein is CASSLGYGSKGQPQHF. The CDR3 region has the DNA TGTGCCAGCAGCTTAGGGTACGGAAGCAAGGGTCAGCCCCAGCATTTT.

The V and J genes are TRBV20-1 and TRBJ1-1; D not resolved. Trimming left V 4 bases short and J 3 bases short, with 12 bases between. CDR3 length equals 13 residues. Looked up from germline, CDR1 is DFQATT and CDR2 is SNEGSKA (reference sequence). CDR3 DNA sequence: TGCAGTGCTATATTCAGGCCCCACACTGAAGCTTTCTTT. This translates into CSAIFRPHTEAFF.

This clonotype occurred many times. This sequence joins TRBV18 and TRBJ1-5; 9 bases agree with TRBD1. V was clipped by 4 bases and J by 0 bases; unmatched bases: 7. Germline loops: CDR1 KGHSH, CDR2 LQKENI. CDR3 length equals 17 residues. The CDR3 nucleotides read TGTGCCAGCTCACAGACGGGACAGGGCTATAGCAATCAGCCCCAGCATTTT. As protein: CASSQTGQGYSNQPQHF.

This clonotype came up many times. The chain has TRBV7-9 and TRBJ1-1, with D uncertain. V was shortened by 3 bases and J by 5 bases, with 16 bases between the two germline ends. The CDR3 runs to 15 residues. The germline gives CDR1 SEHNR, CDR2 FQNEAQ (reference sequence). DNA for the CDR3: TGTGCCAGCAGCTTCGCCCGGGCGGCGCGAACTGAAGCTTTCTTT. Its protein product is CASSFARAARTEAFF.

This clonotype was observed at least ten times. The rearrangement links TRBV12-3 or TRBV12-4 to TRBJ1-4; 7 bases are shared with TRBD1. V lost 2 bases to trimming and J lost 7 bases; unmatched junction nucleotides: 7. The CDR3 spans 15 residues. The CDR3 loop is CASSLRRQGFEKLFF. The CDR3 coding sequence is TGTGCCAGCAGTTTACGGCGACAGGGTTTTGAAAAACTGTTTTTT.

Only a few counts were recorded for this clonotype. The rearrangement links TRBV20-1 to TRBJ2-3, with a possible D match to TRBD2 (6 bases). CDR3 size: 14 residues. Trimming took 0 bases from V and 1 from J, leaving 8 bases between them. The germline gives CDR1 DFQATT, CDR2 SNEGSKA (reference sequence). For the CDR3, the DNA is TGCAGTGCTAGAGAGGGCGGGGGCACAGATACGCAGTATTTT. Translation gives CSAREGGGTDTQYF.

A remark on this clonotype: A much larger clone lies one base from this, so it may be a read error. The genes are TRBV12-3 or TRBV12-4 and TRBJ2-1; 8 positions match TRBD2. The CDR3 extends over 15 amino acids. Here the CDR3 reads CASGLTSGPNGVQFF. The DNA of the CDR3 is TGTGCCAGCGGTTTAACTAGCGGCCCTAACGGGGTGCAGTTCTTC.

Many counts were recorded for this clonotype. The chain is built from TRBV2 and TRBJ1-1; 9 bases match TRBD1. J was trimmed by 5 bases and V by 5 bases; bases with no gene match: 3. The CDR3 loop spans 13 amino acids. CDR1 SNHLY and CDR2 FYNNEI come from the germline V gene. The CDR3 sequence: CASSIQGATEAFF. CDR3 DNA: TGTGCCAGCAGTATACAGGGGGCAACTGAAGCTTTCTTT.

The CDR3 loop reads CASGLATGGDTGELFF. CDR3 in DNA: TGTGCTAGTGGTTTGGCCACAGGGGGCGACACCGGGGAGCTGTTTTTT. The V gene is TRBV12-5, the J gene TRBJ2-2; 9 bases line up with TRBD1. Germline trimming cut 1 base from V and 3 bases from J; bases unmatched to any gene: 3. The germline gives CDR1 LGHNT, CDR2 FRNRAP. This CDR3 comprises 16 residues. Combining the CDR3 with reference TRBV12-5 and TRBJ2-2 gives the whole variable domain DARVTQTPRHKVTEMGQEVTMRCQPILGHNTVFWYRQTMMQGLELLAYFRNRAPLDDSGMPKDRFSAEMPDATLATLKIQPSEPRDSAVYFCASGLATGGDTGELFFGEGSRLTVL.

The chain combines TRBV5-1 with TRBJ1-1, with 7 bases matching TRBD1. The trim removed 0 bases at V and 8 bases at J, leaving 4 bases unmatched. CDR1 is SGHRS, CDR2 YFSETQ, per germline. This CDR3 comprises 13 residues. The CDR3: CASSLERGREAFF. CDR3 nucleotide sequence: TGCGCCAGCAGCTTGGAAAGGGGGCGGGAAGCTTTCTTT.